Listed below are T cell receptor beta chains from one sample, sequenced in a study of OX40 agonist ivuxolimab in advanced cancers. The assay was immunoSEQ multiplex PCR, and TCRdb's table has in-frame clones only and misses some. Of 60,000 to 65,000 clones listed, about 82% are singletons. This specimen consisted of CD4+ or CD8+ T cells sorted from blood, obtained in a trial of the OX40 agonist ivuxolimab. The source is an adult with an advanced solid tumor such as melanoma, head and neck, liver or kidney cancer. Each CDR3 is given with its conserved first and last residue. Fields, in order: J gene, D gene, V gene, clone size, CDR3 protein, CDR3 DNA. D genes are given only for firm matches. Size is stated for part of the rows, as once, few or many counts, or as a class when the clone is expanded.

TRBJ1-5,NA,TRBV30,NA,CAWNVGSNQPQHF,TGTGCCTGGAATGTGGGTAGCAATCAGCCCCAGCATTTT
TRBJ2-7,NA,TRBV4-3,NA,CASSQDFRGLLYEQYF,TGCGCCAGCAGCCAAGATTTTCGGGGTCTCCTCTACGAGCAGTACTTC
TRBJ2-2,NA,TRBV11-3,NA,CASSLGLGGTNTGELFF,TGTGCCAGCAGCTTAGGTCTGGGGGGAACGAACACCGGGGAGCTGTTTTTT
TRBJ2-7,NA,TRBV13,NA,CASSLEGLAGEQYF,TGTGCCAGCAGCTTAGAAGGCCTAGCAGGCGAGCAGTACTTC
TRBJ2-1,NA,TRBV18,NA,CASSPPKLTSSYNEQFF,TGTGCCAGCTCACCACCTAAGCTAACAAGCTCCTACAATGAGCAGTTCTTC
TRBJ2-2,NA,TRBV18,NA,CASSPTVNTGELFF,TGTGCCAGCTCACCAACGGTGAACACCGGGGAGCTGTTTTTT
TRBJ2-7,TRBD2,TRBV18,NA,CASSQARTSGTYEQYF,TGTGCCAGCTCACAGGCAAGGACTAGCGGGACCTACGAGCAGTACTTC
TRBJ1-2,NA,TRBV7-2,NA,CASSFLTLYGYTF,TGTGCCAGCAGCTTTCTTACCCTCTATGGCTACACCTTC
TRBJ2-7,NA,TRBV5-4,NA,CASSPEGLYEQYF,TGTGCCAGCAGCCCGGAGGGCCTCTACGAGCAGTACTTC
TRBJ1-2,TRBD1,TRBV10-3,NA,CAITEGQGVDYGYTF,TGTGCCATCACCGAAGGGCAGGGGGTGGACTATGGCTACACCTTC
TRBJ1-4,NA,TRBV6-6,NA,CASSPGVANEKLFF,TGTGCCAGCAGTCCAGGGGTGGCTAATGAAAAACTGTTTTTT
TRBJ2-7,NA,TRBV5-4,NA,CASRVGLEGNKQYF,TGTGCCAGCCGGGTGGGGCTAGAAGGGAACAAGCAGTACTTC
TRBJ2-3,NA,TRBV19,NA,CASSIEQGDTQYF,TGTGCCAGTAGTATAGAACAGGGAGATACGCAGTATTTT
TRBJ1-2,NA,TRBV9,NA,CASSVDGGANYGYTF,TGTGCCAGCAGCGTAGATGGAGGGGCTAACTATGGCTACACCTTC
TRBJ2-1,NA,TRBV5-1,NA,CASSLVLGREQFF,TGCGCCAGCAGCTTGGTCTTGGGGCGTGAGCAGTTCTTC
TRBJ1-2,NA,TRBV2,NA,CASIRRNYGYTF,TGTGCCAGCATAAGGCGGAACTATGGCTACACCTTC
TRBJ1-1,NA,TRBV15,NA,CATSRGYRDGGEDEAFF,TGTGCCACCAGCAGAGGGTATCGGGACGGAGGTGAAGATGAAGCTTTCTTT
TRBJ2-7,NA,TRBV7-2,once,CASSLFAYEQYF,TGTGCCAGCAGCTTATTTGCCTACGAGCAGTACTTC
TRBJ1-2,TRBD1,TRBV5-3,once,CARSLDRGHGYTF,TGTGCCAGAAGCCTGGACAGGGGACATGGCTACACCTTC
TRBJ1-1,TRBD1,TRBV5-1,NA,CASSRDSSNTEAFF,TGCGCCAGCAGCCGGGACAGCTCGAACACTGAAGCTTTCTTT
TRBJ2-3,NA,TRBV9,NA,CASSFRQGTDTQYF,TGTGCCAGCAGCTTCCGACAGGGCACAGATACGCAGTATTTT
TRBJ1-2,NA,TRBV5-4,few,CASSLGIRNDYGYTF,TGTGCCAGCAGCTTGGGTATCCGTAATGACTATGGCTACACCTTC
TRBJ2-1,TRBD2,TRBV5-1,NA,CASSPSGSSEQFF,TGCGCCAGCAGCCCTAGCGGGAGTAGTGAGCAGTTCTTC
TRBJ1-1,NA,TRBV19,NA,CASSIYENTEAFF,TGTGCCAGTAGTATATACGAGAACACTGAAGCTTTCTTT
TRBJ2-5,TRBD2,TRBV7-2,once,CASSLMASGSLETQYF,TGTGCCAGCAGCTTAATGGCTAGCGGGAGTTTAGAGACCCAGTACTTC
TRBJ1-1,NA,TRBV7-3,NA,CASSHGAYTEAFF,TGTGCCAGCAGCCATGGGGCTTACACTGAAGCTTTCTTT
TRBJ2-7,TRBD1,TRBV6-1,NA,CASSGRQGAYEQYF,TGTGCCAGCAGTGGTCGCCAGGGGGCTTACGAGCAGTACTTC
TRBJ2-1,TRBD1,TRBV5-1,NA,CASSLPGGIGLGAGNEQFF,TGCGCCAGCAGCCTACCAGGGGGTATTGGGCTAGGAGCAGGCAATGAGCAGTTCTTC
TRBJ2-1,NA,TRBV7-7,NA,CASSLELGVEQFF,TGTGCCAGCAGCTTAGAACTAGGGGTTGAGCAGTTCTTC
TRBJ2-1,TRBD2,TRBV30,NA,CAWSVSSGNYNEQFF,TGTGCCTGGAGTGTTTCTAGCGGGAACTACAATGAGCAGTTCTTC
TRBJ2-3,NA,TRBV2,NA,CAGGITDTQYF,TGTGCCGGCGGAATCACAGATACGCAGTATTTT
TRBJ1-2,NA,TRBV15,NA,CATSRDQGRGYTF,TGTGCCACCAGCAGAGATCAGGGTCGTGGCTACACCTTC
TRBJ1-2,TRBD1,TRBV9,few,CASSFGQGGNGYTF,TGTGCCAGCAGCTTCGGACAGGGCGGAAATGGCTACACCTTC
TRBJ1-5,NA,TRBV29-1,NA,CSPVSRVPAQHF,TGCAGCCCCGTTTCCCGTGTTCCGGCCCAGCATTTT
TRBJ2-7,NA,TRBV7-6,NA,CASSTSGTSGQYF,TGTGCCAGCAGCACATCCGGGACCAGCGGGCAGTACTTC
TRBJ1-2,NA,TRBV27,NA,CASRGGVLFNYGYTF,TGTGCCAGCAGAGGGGGAGTCCTGTTTAACTATGGCTACACCTTC
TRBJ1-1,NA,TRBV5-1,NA,CASSLGWNTEAFF,TGCGCCAGCAGCTTGGGGTGGAACACTGAAGCTTTCTTT
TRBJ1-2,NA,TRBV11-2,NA,CASSLDRGNGYTF,TGTGCCAGCAGCTTAGATCGGGGTAACGGCTACACCTTC
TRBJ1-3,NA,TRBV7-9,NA,CASSRTGGAGNTIYF,TGTGCCAGCAGCCGGACCGGAGGGGCCGGAAACACCATATATTTT
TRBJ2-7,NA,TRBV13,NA,CASSTGTYEQYF,TGTGCCAGCAGCACAGGGACCTACGAGCAGTACTTC
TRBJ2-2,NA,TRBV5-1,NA,CASILGPGDTGELFF,TGCGCCAGCATCCTTGGTCCGGGAGACACCGGAGAGCTGTTTTTT
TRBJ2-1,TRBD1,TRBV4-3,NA,CASSQDPGQQYNEQFF,TGCGCCAGCAGCCAAGATCCGGGACAGCAATACAATGAGCAGTTCTTC
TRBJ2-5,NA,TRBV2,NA,CASSTGPEETQYF,TGTGCCAGCAGCACGGGCCCTGAGGAGACCCAGTACTTC
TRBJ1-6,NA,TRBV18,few,CASSPEGEGSPLHF,TGTGCCAGCTCACCGGAAGGGGAAGGCTCACCCCTCCACTTT
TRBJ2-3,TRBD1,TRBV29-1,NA,CSGRQGGTDTQYF,TGCAGCGGGCGACAGGGAGGCACAGATACGCAGTATTTT
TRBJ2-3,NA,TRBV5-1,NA,CASSLVAGTDTQYF,TGCGCCAGCAGCTTGGTTGCGGGCACAGATACGCAGTATTTT
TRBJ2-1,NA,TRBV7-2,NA,CASSPGTSSSYNEQFF,TGTGCCAGCAGCCCAGGGACGTCGAGCTCCTACAATGAGCAGTTCTTC
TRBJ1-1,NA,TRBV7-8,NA,CASSSLNTGADAFF,TGTGCCAGCAGCTCCCTAAATACGGGGGCCGACGCTTTCTTT
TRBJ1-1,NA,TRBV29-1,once,CSAGATAYTEAFF,TGCAGCGCGGGGGCGACAGCCTACACTGAAGCTTTCTTT
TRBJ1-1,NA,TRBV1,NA,CTSSQPPDRLRTEAFF,TGCACCAGCAGCCAACCTCCGGACAGGCTGAGGACTGAAGCTTTCTTT
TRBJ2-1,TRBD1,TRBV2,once,CASGRDRGPDEQFF,TGTGCCAGCGGCCGGGACAGGGGACCCGATGAGCAGTTCTTC
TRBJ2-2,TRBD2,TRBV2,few,CASSTGLAGEGTGELFF,TGTGCCAGCAGCACCGGACTAGCGGGAGAAGGGACCGGGGAGCTGTTTTTT
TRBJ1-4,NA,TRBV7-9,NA,CASSLTGATNEKLFF,TGTGCCAGCAGCCTCACGGGTGCAACTAATGAAAAACTGTTTTTT
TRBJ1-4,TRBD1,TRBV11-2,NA,CASRRDIGGKLFF,TGTGCCAGCAGGCGGGACATAGGGGGCAAACTGTTTTTT
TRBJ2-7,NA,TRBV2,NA,CASSSPYVGADEQYF,TGTGCCAGCAGCTCCCCTTACGTGGGCGCGGACGAGCAGTACTTC
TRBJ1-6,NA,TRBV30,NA,CAWTVYNSPLHF,TGTGCCTGGACAGTCTATAATTCACCCCTCCACTTT
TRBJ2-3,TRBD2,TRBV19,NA,CASSISSGRGDTQYF,TGTGCCAGTAGTATCTCTAGCGGGAGGGGAGATACGCAGTATTTT
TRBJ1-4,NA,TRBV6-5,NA,CATPQGGTNEKLFF,TGTGCCACCCCTCAGGGAGGTACTAATGAAAAACTGTTTTTT
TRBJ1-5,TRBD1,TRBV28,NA,CASRQGADNQPQHF,TGTGCCAGCAGACAGGGGGCGGACAATCAGCCCCAGCATTTT
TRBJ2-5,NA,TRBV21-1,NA,CASSKARETQYF,TGTGCCAGCAGCAAGGCCAGAGAGACCCAGTACTTC